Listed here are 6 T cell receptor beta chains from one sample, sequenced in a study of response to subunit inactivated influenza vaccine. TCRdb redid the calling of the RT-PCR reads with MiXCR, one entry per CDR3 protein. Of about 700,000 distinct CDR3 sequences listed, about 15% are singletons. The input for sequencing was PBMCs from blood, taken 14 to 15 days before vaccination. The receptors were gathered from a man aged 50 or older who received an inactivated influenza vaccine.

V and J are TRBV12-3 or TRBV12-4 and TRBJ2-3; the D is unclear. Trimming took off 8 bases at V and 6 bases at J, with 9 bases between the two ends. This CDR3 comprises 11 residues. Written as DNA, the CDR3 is TGTGCCAGCGGGTGGATGGATACGCAGTATTTT. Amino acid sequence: CASGWMDTQYF.

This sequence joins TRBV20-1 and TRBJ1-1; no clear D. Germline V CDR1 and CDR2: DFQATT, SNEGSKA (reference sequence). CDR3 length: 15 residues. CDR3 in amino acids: CSPSALSYVNTEAFF. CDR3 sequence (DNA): TGCAGCCCTAGTGCGCTTTCTTACGTGAACACTGAAGCTTTCTTT.

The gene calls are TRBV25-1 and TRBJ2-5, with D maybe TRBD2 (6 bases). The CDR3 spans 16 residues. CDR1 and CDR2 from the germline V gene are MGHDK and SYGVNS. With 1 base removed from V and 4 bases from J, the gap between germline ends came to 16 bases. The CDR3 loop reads CASSELGGPGGETQYF. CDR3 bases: TGTGCCAGCAGTGAATTGGGGGGACCAGGAGGAGAGACCCAGTACTTC.

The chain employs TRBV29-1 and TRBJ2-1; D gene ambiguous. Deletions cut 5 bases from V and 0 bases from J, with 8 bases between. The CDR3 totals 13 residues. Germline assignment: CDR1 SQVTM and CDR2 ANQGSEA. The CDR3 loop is CSVNRLSYNEQFF. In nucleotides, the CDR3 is TGCAGCGTTAACAGACTCTCCTACAATGAGCAGTTCTTC.

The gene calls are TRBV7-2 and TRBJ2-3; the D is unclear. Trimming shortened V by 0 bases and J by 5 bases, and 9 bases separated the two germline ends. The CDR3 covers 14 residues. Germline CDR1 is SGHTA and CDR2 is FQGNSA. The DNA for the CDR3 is TGTGCCAGCAGCTTAGCTGAGCGACTAGATACGCAGTATTTT. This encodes CASSLAERLDTQYF.

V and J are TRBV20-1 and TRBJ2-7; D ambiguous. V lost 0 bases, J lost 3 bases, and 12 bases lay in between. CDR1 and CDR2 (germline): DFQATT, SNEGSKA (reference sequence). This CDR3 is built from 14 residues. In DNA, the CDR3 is TGCAGTGCTAGAGATCAGGCCGTATTCTACGAGCAGTACTTC. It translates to CSARDQAVFYEQYF.